The table lists the clone carrying this T cell receptor (beta chain) with a count of one. Its antigen is undetermined. The CDR3 runs to 13 residues. V lost 1 base, J lost 3 bases, and 7 bases lay in between. Looked up from germline, CDR1 is SGDLS and CDR2 is YYNGEE. The data were taken from a study of T cell responses to AZD1222 COVID-19 vaccine. Study outcomes and limitations: Dominant CD4 TCR responses targeted spike regions 160-218 and 743-854.

Here immunoSEQ multiplex PCR was the method, and the copy in TCRdb shows in-frame clones only, minus some. This table holds around 150,000 clones, roughly 91% found once. This specimen consisted of peripheral blood, obtained 28 days after the second AZD1222 dose. The TCR originated in an adult who received the AZD1222 COVID-19 vaccine. The chain uses TRBV9 and TRBJ1-1; no clear D gene. The CDR3 coding sequence is TGTGCCAGCAGCGTACTTACGGACACTGAAGCTTTCTTT. This encodes CASSVLTDTEAFF.